This TCR beta chain was identified during a study of technical replicates of blood from a few donors. The V end lost 4 bases, the J end lost 4 bases, and 14 bases lay between the germline ends. Germline CDR1 is MNHNY and CDR2 is SVGAGI (reference sequence). The CDR3 has 15 residues. TCRdb's copy holds only in-frame clones and misses some; the assay was immunoSEQ multiplex PCR. Of about 17,000 clones in the sample, over 65% are singletons; the top ten hold about a tenth. The clonotype was recovered from a human donor in good health. Some clones in this sample may be carry-over from other donors' samples. The sample taken for sequencing was PBMCs. The chain recombines TRBV6-6 with TRBJ1-3, with D unclear. CDR3 coding DNA: TGTGCCAGCAGTTGGCGACCGAGGAAAGGAAACACCATATATTTT. Translating gives CASSWRPRKGNTIYF.